This section outlines one T cell receptor beta chain sequence together with its context. Trimming removed 5 bases from V and 5 bases from J; junction bases left unmatched: 9. This CDR3 contains 14 residues. CDR1 is SGHTS, CDR2 YDEGEE, per germline. The source of the sample is a study of blood T cell repertoires in COVID-19. Sequenced by immunoSEQ multiplex PCR; TCRdb stores in-frame clones only, minus some. Among about 220,000 clones listed, about 88% were seen once. Cohorts were assigned according to the clinical history that participants reported. The V gene is TRBV5-8, the J gene TRBJ1-1, with 7 nucleotides matching TRBD1. This clonotype was sampled from a woman aged 30 to 39 who had recovered from COVID-19. Sequencing used PBMCs or T cells enriched from blood (not recorded which). The chain's CDR3 is CASSSPGGWTEAFF. In DNA form, the CDR3 reads TGTGCCAGCAGTTCGCCAGGGGGGTGGACTGAAGCTTTCTTT. Together with reference TRBV5-8 and TRBJ1-1, the CDR3 gives the full variable domain: EAGVTQSPTHLIKTRGQQATLRCSPISGHTSVYWYQQALGLGLQFLLWYDEGEERNRGNFPPRFSGRQFPNYSSELNVNALELEDSALYLCASSSPGGWTEAFFGQGTRLTVV.